Shown below are 31 T cell receptor beta chains from a single sample sequenced in a study of blood T cell repertoires in COVID-19. Method: immunoSEQ multiplex PCR; TCRdb's copy keeps in-frame clones and lacks some. Of over 200,000 clones listed, around 89% are singletons. The sequencing input was PBMCs or T cells enriched from blood (not recorded which). Receptor source: a man aged 25-45 years who had been exposed to COVID-19.

The genes are TRBV11-2 and TRBJ2-5; maybe TRBD2 (5 bases). Trimming cost V 3 bases and J 9 bases, with 14 bases left between them. The CDR3 has 13 residues. Germline CDR1 and CDR2: SGHAT and FQNNGV. CDR3 protein: CASSLSRVAAQYF. The CDR3 DNA reads TGTGCCAGCAGCTTGTCGCGGGTGGCGGCCCAGTACTTC.

The CDR3 coding sequence is TGTGCCAGCTACCCTGACATGCTTCGCAATCAGCCCCAGCATTTT. This translates into CASYPDMLRNQPQHF. The chain links TRBV2 to TRBJ1-5; D not resolved. This CDR3 has 15 amino acids. Germline V lookup: CDR1 SNHLY, CDR2 FYNNEI. V lost 8 bases, J lost 2 bases, and 16 bases lay in between.

The CDR3 nucleotides read TGCGCCAGCAGCCAAGTGACAACCGGACAGGGGACTGAAGCTTTCTTT. As protein: CASSQVTTGQGTEAFF. The rearrangement joins TRBV4-1 to TRBJ1-1; 9 bases are shared with TRBD1. The length of the CDR3 is 16 residues. With V trimmed by 1 base and J by 5 bases, 8 bases remained unmatched. The germline CDR1 and CDR2 sequences are MGHRA and YSYEKL.

The CDR3 loop reads CASSPGQANTEAFF. CDR3 DNA: TGTGCCAGCAGCCCGGGACAGGCAAACACTGAAGCTTTCTTT. The gene calls are TRBV3-1 (or the pseudogene TRBV3-2) and TRBJ1-1; 8 nucleotides agree with TRBD1. The CDR3 is 14 residues long. The J segment lost 2 bases and the V segment lost 4 bases, leaving 3 bases of the junction unmatched. Germline loops: CDR1 LGHDT, CDR2 YNNKEL (reference sequence).

This chain's CDR3 is CASSTGQLGYYGYTF. In DNA, the CDR3 is TGTGCCAGCAGCACCGGACAGCTGGGGTACTATGGCTACACCTTC. V gene TRBV21-1 combines with J gene TRBJ1-2; TRBD1 was called by the table and not checked on the DNA. TRBV21-1 is a listed pseudogene. The CDR3 extends over 15 amino acids.

The gene calls are TRBV2 and TRBJ2-5; D remains unclear. Germline CDR1 reads SNHLY; CDR2 reads FYNNEI. The V and J ends lost 7 bases and 13 bases respectively, with 16 bases between them. This CDR3 is built from 11 residues. CDR3: CASTPLELPYF. The CDR3, as DNA: TGTGCCAGCACGCCTCTCGAACTGCCGTACTTC.

The chain carries TRBV5-1 and TRBJ2-3, with D unresolved. The germline CDR1 and CDR2 sequences are SGHRS and YFSETQ. V lost 0 bases and J lost 6, with 14 bases in between. The CDR3 is 15 residues long. For the CDR3, the DNA is TGCGCCAGCAGCTTGGGTAGCCCCCTTATGGATACGCAGTATTTT. Encoded protein: CASSLGSPLMDTQYF.

Note on this clone: One end of the junction does not line up with germline, which may come from a read error. The chain has TRBV20-1 and TRBJ1-4, with TRBD1 matching over 8 bases. Germline CDR1 reads DFQATT; CDR2 reads SNEGSKA (reference sequence). The CDR3 extends over 11 amino acids. The CDR3 nucleotides read TGCAGTGCTAGGGGTAGCAGGGGGCTGAGTTTT. It encodes CSARGSRGLSF.

This clone appeared a single time. The gene calls are TRBV18 and TRBJ2-2; 7 bases are a match to TRBD1. The germline V gene has CDR1 KGHSH and CDR2 LQKENI. The CDR3 runs to 17 residues. V trimming: 6 bases; J trimming: 2 bases; junction bases outside the gene matches: 12. The CDR3 protein is CASSPAPGQTNTGELFF. The CDR3 DNA is TGTGCCAGCTCGCCCGCCCCGGGACAGACAAACACCGGGGAGCTGTTTTTT.

The chain joins TRBV7-9 to TRBJ2-3; no definite D call. Per germline, CDR1 SEHNR and CDR2 FQNEAQ (reference sequence). V was clipped by 5 bases and J by 5 bases, with 14 bases between them. This CDR3 comprises 14 residues. The CDR3: CASSHVGARDTQYF. CDR3 coding DNA: TGTGCCAGCAGCCACGTCGGAGCGAGAGATACGCAGTATTTT.

For the CDR3, the DNA is TGTGCCAGCAGCGAAAGGACTAGCGGGGGGAATGAGCAGTTCTTC. This gives the protein CASSERTSGGNEQFF. The V call is TRBV9, the J call TRBJ2-1; 14 bases map to TRBD2. The CDR3 is made up of 15 amino acids. V lost 3 bases, J lost 7 bases, and 3 bases stayed unmatched. Per the germline V gene, CDR1 is SGDLS and CDR2 is YYNGEE. The whole variable domain, remainder taken from reference TRBV9 and TRBJ2-1, is DSGVTQTPKHLITATGQRVTLRCSPRSGDLSVYWYQQSLDQGLQFLIQYYNGEERAKGNILERFSAQQFPDLHSELNLSSLELGDSALYFCASSERTSGGNEQFFGPGTRLTVL.

The chain has TRBV4-2 and TRBJ2-5; the match to TRBD2 covers 9 bases. The germline V gene encodes CDR1 LGHNA and CDR2 YNFKEQ. Losses at the gene ends were 1 base for V and 2 bases for J; bases not matched to a gene: 5. The CDR3 spans 16 residues. The CDR3 region is CASSQVLAGKQETQYF. The CDR3 bases are TGTGCCAGCAGCCAAGTGCTAGCGGGGAAACAAGAGACCCAGTACTTC.

The V and J genes are TRBV13 and TRBJ2-4; 8 bases align to TRBD2. The length of the CDR3 is 13 residues. J was trimmed by 9 bases and V by 5 bases; bases with no gene match: 6. From germline, CDR1 is PRHDT and CDR2 FYEKMQ (reference sequence). CDR3: CASSIAGRGIQYF. CDR3 coding DNA: TGTGCCAGCAGCATAGCGGGGAGAGGCATTCAGTACTTC.

The chain recombines TRBV5-1 with TRBJ2-5; D unresolved. Germline lookup yields CDR1 SGHRS and CDR2 YFSETQ. This CDR3 contains 11 residues. V was clipped by 5 bases and J by 5 bases, with 7 bases between them. CDR3 DNA sequence: TGCGCCAGCAGTTTCGCGGAGACCCAGTACTTC. Translation: CASSFAETQYF.

The rearrangement uses TRBV6-5 and TRBJ1-5; 7 nucleotides match TRBD1. The CDR3 runs 14 residues. With V trimmed by 6 bases and J by 4 bases, 6 bases remained unmatched. Per the germline V gene, CDR1 is MNHEY and CDR2 is SVGAGI. The CDR3 region has the DNA TGTGCCAGCAGCCCGGACAGGCAAAATCAGCCCCAGCATTTT. Its protein product is CASSPDRQNQPQHF.

J is TRBJ2-2 and V is TRBV6-2 or TRBV6-3; D unresolved. Trimming stripped 5 bases from V and 0 bases from J, with 13 bases between. This CDR3 comprises 16 residues. Germline CDR1 MNHEY, CDR2 SVGEGT. The CDR3 region is CASSRLPSSNTGELFF. For the CDR3, the DNA is TGTGCCAGCAGTCGTCTCCCTTCCTCGAACACCGGGGAGCTGTTTTTT.

CDR3 nucleotide sequence: TGTGCCAGCAGCTGGCAGGGGGGTACCGGGGAGCTGTTTTTT. As protein: CASSWQGGTGELFF. The rearrangement links TRBV11-2 to TRBJ2-2, with D possibly matching TRBD1 (7 bases). There are 14 residues in the CDR3. Trimming stripped 4 bases from V and 5 bases from J, with 11 bases between. Germline V gene sequence: CDR1 SGHAT, CDR2 FQNNGV.

The chain links TRBV5-1 to TRBJ2-7, with 7 bases identical to TRBD1. The CDR3 length is 16 residues. Germline V gives CDR1 SGHRS, CDR2 YFSETQ. Germline trimming cut 4 bases from V and 3 bases from J; bases unmatched to any gene: 13. Here the CDR3 reads CASSDRQGPSNYEQYF. CDR3 nucleotides: TGCGCCAGCAGCGATAGACAGGGTCCCTCTAACTACGAGCAGTACTTC.

The V gene is TRBV9, the J gene TRBJ2-1; D possibly corresponds to TRBD1 (5 bases). V lost 0 bases and J lost 6, with 7 bases in between. The CDR3 is 13 residues long. Germline lookup yields CDR1 SGDLS and CDR2 YYNGEE. The CDR3 DNA follows: TGTGCCAGCAGCGTAGCAGGGTCCAATGAGCAGTTCTTC. It codes for CASSVAGSNEQFF.

This clone was observed once. The V and J genes are TRBV30 and TRBJ1-2; TRBD1 might be the D (5 bases). Trimming left V 4 bases short and J 5 bases short, with 14 bases between. Germline CDR1 reads GTSNPN; CDR2 reads SVGIG (reference sequence). The CDR3 consists of 13 residues. Written as DNA, the CDR3 is TGTGCCTGGACCTCCGGGACTCCGTATGGCTACACCTTC. It specifies CAWTSGTPYGYTF. The full variable domain, rest sourced from reference TRBV30 and TRBJ1-2, is SQTIHQWPATLVQPVGSPLSLECTVEGTSNPNLYWYRQAAGRGLQLLFYSVGIGQISSEVPQNLSASRPQDRQFILSSKKLLLSDSGFYLCAWTSGTPYGYTFGSGTRLTVV.

The gene calls are TRBV21-1 and TRBJ1-4. TRBV21-1 is termed a pseudogene. The CDR3 length is 14 residues. The CDR3 DNA sequence: TGTGCCAGCAGCAGGAGTACCCCCCGAGAAAAACTGTTTTTT. Translating it yields CASSRSTPREKLFF.

Only a few counts were recorded for this clone. V is TRBV9 and J is TRBJ2-3; TRBD2 might be the D (7 bases). CDR3 size: 16 residues. With 3 bases removed from V and 2 bases from J, the gap between germline ends came to 16 bases. In germline, CDR1 is SGDLS, CDR2 YYNGEE. In DNA, the CDR3 is TGTGCCAGCAGCGCCCTAGTAGGGGGGGTCACAGATACGCAGTATTTT. It codes for CASSALVGGVTDTQYF.

This rearrangement joins TRBV6-2 or TRBV6-3 to TRBJ2-1, with 8 positions matching TRBD1. Germline V gives CDR1 MNHEY, CDR2 SVGEGT. Germline trimming cut 2 bases from V and 8 bases from J; bases unmatched to any gene: 8. The CDR3 contains 15 residues. CDR3 region: CASSYVGAGGHEQFF. For the CDR3, the DNA is TGTGCCAGCAGTTACGTCGGGGCAGGGGGCCATGAGCAGTTCTTC.

The J gene is TRBJ2-1, the V gene TRBV6-5; no reliable D call. The germline V gene has CDR1 MNHEY and CDR2 SVGAGI. Trimming cost V 3 bases and J 4 bases, with 7 bases left between them. CDR3 length: 13 residues. CDR3 nucleotide sequence: TGTGCCAGCAGTTATGGAGTTTACAATGAGCAGTTCTTC. Translating it yields CASSYGVYNEQFF.

The chain recombines TRBV7-2 with TRBJ1-1; tentatively, D is TRBD1 (5 bases). The CDR3 runs 13 residues. Deletions cut 3 bases from V and 3 bases from J, with 8 bases between. Germline V gene sequence: CDR1 SGHTA, CDR2 FQGNSA. The CDR3: CASSFWGDTEAFF. CDR3 nucleotides: TGTGCCAGCAGCTTCTGGGGGGACACTGAAGCTTTCTTT.

J is TRBJ1-2 and V is TRBV5-4; a weak D match, TRBD1 (5 bases). V was trimmed by 1 base and J by 7 bases, leaving 11 bases between them. The CDR3 length is 13 residues. The germline CDR1 and CDR2 sequences are SGHNT and YYREEE (reference sequence). The CDR3 here is CASSLLGPGGYTF. CDR3 DNA: TGTGCCAGCAGCTTGTTGGGGCCGGGTGGCTACACCTTC.

The chain carries TRBV19 and TRBJ1-1; D is undetermined. The CDR3 sequence is 12 residues long. Trimming removed 6 bases at V and 5 bases at J, with 10 bases between. Germline V gives CDR1 LNHDA, CDR2 SQIVND (reference sequence). CDR3 protein: CASRGGGTEAFF. The CDR3 DNA reads TGTGCCAGTAGAGGAGGAGGAACTGAAGCTTTCTTT.

The chain couples TRBV6-2 or TRBV6-3 to TRBJ1-5, with D possibly TRBD1 on 5 matching bases. The CDR3 consists of 13 residues. Germline loops: CDR1 MNHEY, CDR2 SVGEGT. Trimming removed 4 bases from V and 9 bases from J, with 13 bases in between. CDR3 sequence (DNA): TGTGCCAGCAGTTGGACAACAAGTAGGCCCCAGCATTTT. It encodes CASSWTTSRPQHF.

The chain uses TRBV7-8 and TRBJ2-7, with 11 positions matching TRBD1. The CDR3 extends over 14 amino acids. The V and J ends lost 5 bases and 7 bases, in that order; junction bases with no gene match: 7. CDR1 SGHVS and CDR2 FQNEAQ come from the germline V gene. In DNA, the CDR3 is TGTGCCAGCAGCGCGGGGACAGGGGGGAATGAGCAGTACTTC. The encoded protein is CASSAGTGGNEQYF.

With respect to this clone: Compared with germline, one end of the junction differs, possibly owing to a read error. The CDR3 sequence is CASTPSGAGALF. Here the CDR3 DNA reads TGCGCCAGCACCCCGTCGGGGGCGGGGGCCCTATTC. This chain links TRBV10-2 with TRBJ2-7; weak D call: TRBD2 (7 bases). Germline lookup yields CDR1 WSHSY and CDR2 SAAADI. This CDR3 has 12 amino acids.

The J gene is TRBJ2-3, the V gene TRBV12-5, with D perhaps TRBD1 (5 bases). The CDR3 runs to 19 residues. The V gene lost 8 bases and the J gene lost 1 base, with 28 bases spanning the gap. Germline V CDR1 and CDR2: LGHNT, FRNRAP. The CDR3 protein is CASYVYQGGIGFRTDTQYF. CDR3 nucleotide sequence: TGTGCTAGTTACGTATACCAGGGTGGGATAGGATTTCGCACAGATACGCAGTATTTT.